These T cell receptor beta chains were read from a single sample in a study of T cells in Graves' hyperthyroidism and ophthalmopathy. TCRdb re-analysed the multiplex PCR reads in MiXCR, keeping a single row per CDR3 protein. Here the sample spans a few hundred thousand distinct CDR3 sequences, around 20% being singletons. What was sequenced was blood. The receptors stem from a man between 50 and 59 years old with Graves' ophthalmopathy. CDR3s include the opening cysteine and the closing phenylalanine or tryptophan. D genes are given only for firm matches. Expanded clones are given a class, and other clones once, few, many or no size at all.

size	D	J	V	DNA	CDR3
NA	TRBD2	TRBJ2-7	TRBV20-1	TGCAGTGCTACCTTTAGCGGGAGTACTGGCGTCTCCTACGAGCAGTACTTC	CSATFSGSTGVSYEQYF
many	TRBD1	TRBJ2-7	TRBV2	TGTGCCAGCTCAGAACAGGGGCAACTTGGTAACGAGCAGTACTTC	CASSEQGQLGNEQYF
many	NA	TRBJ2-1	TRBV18	TGTGCCAGCTCCAGACAAGGAGATCTGGACGATGAGCAGTTCTTC	CASSRQGDLDDEQFF
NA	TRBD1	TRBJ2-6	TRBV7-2	TGTGCCAGCAGCTTGGTTACAGGGGCTGGGGCCAACGTCCTGACTTTC	CASSLVTGAGANVLTF
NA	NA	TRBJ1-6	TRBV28	TGTGCCAGCACCCCCCCTACAGGGAATTCACCCCTCCACTTT	CASTPPTGNSPLHF
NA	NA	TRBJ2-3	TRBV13	TGTGCCAGCAGCTCCCTCCCGGGGGCGGGCCCCAGGGGCACAGATACGCAGTATTTT	CASSSLPGAGPRGTDTQYF
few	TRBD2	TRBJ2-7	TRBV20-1	TGCAGTGCTACACTAGCGGGAGACGAGCAGTACTTC	CSATLAGDEQYF
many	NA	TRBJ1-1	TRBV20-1	TGCAGTGCTAGAGATCCGGGGCGAACTGAAGCTTTCTTT	CSARDPGRTEAFF
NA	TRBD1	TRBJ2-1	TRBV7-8	TGTGCCAGCAGCTTAGTGGGACAGGGGACCGGTGAGCAGTTCTTC	CASSLVGQGTGEQFF
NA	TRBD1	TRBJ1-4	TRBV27	TGTGCCAGCGCGTCTGGGATGACAGGGGGCACTGAAAAACTGTTTTTT	CASASGMTGGTEKLFF
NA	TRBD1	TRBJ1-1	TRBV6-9	TGTGCCAGCAGTTTAAAGCCGGGACAGGCGCACACTGAAGCTTTCTTT	CASSLKPGQAHTEAFF
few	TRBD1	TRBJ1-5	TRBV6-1	TGTGCCAGCAGTCAGAAGTGGACAGGGAATCAGCCCCAGCATTTT	CASSQKWTGNQPQHF
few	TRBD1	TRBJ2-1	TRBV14	TGTGCCAGCAGCCAAGTCAGGGGGTGGTACAATGAGCAGTTCTTC	CASSQVRGWYNEQFF
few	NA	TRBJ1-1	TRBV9	TGTGCCAGCAGCGTAGGGCGGAGTGACAGCGGAAACACTGAAGCTTTCTTT	CASSVGRSDSGNTEAFF
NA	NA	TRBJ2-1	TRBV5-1	TGCGCCAGCAGCTTGGCCCCGGGAGTTGAGCAGTTCTTC	CASSLAPGVEQFF
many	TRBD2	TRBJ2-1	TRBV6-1	TGTGCCAGCAGTCGATCCCCGGGACTAGCGGGGTCCTACAATGAGCAGTTCTTC	CASSRSPGLAGSYNEQFF